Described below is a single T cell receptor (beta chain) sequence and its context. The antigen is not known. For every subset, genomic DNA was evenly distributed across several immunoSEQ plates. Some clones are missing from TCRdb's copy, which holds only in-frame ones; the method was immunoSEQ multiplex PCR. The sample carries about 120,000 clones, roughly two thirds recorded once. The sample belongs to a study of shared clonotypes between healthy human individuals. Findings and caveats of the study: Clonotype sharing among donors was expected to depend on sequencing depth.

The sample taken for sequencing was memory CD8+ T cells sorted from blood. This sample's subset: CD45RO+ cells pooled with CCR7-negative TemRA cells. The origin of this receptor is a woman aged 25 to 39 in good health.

The CDR3 is CASSAYGGISNEQFF. CDR3 DNA sequence: TGTGCCAGCAGTGCTTACGGCGGGATATCAAATGAGCAGTTCTTC. The chain is built from TRBV28 and TRBJ2-1; D perhaps matches TRBD2 (6 bases). Trimming stripped 5 bases from V and 7 bases from J, with 18 bases between. Germline V lookup: CDR1 MDHEN, CDR2 SYDVKM. The CDR3 extends over 15 amino acids.